Below, one T cell receptor beta chain is given with its context. One end of the junction varies from germline; a read error may be responsible. In germline, CDR1 is ENHRY, CDR2 SYGVKD. The CDR3 runs 17 residues. As the template, RNA transcripts were used to amplify TCR beta CDR3 regions. Second-round multiplex PCR followed a first-round RT-PCR using HTBI primers. TCRdb analysed the multiplex PCR reads with MiXCR anew, one entry per CDR3 protein. Seen here are over 650,000 distinct CDR3 sequences, over 40% observed once, and the top ten hold roughly 3%. These data belong to a study of Graves' ophthalmopathy and Graves' hyperthyroidism.

The chain uses TRBV10-3 and TRBJ1-5; TRBD1 matches at 10 bases. This clonotype originated in an adult man with Graves' ophthalmopathy. The source material was peripheral blood. The CDR3 DNA reads as TGTGCCAGCAGTGGCCGGGACAGGGGCATTGGCAATCAGCCCCAGCATTTT. This codes for CASSGRDRGIGNQPQHF.